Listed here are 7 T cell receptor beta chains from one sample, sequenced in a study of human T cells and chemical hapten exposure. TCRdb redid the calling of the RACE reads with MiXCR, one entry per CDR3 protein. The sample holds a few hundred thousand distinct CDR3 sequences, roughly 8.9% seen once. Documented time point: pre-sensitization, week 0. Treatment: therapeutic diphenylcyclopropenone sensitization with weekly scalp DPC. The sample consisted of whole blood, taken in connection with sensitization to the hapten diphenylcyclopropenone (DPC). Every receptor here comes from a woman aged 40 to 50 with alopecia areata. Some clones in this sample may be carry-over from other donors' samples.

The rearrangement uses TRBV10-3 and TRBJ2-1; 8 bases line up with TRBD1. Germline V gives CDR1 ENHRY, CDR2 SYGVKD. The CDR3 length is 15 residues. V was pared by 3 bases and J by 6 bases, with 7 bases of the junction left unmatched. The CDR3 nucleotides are TGTGCCATCAGTGACCCAGGGGGCTTGACCAATGAGCAGTTCTTC. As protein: CAISDPGGLTNEQFF.

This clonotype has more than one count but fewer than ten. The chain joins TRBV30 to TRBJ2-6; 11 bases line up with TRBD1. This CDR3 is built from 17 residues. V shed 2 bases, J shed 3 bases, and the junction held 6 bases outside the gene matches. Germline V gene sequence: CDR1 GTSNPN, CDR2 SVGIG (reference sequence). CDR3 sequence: CAWSPWDRGFGANVLTF. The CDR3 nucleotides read TGTGCCTGGAGTCCCTGGGACAGGGGGTTTGGGGCCAACGTCCTGACTTTC.

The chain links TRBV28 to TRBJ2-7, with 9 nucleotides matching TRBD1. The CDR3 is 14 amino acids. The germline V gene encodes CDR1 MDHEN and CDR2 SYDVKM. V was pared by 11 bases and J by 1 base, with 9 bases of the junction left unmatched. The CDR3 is CASFSGTGSYEQYF. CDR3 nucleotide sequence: TGTGCCTCATTCTCCGGGACAGGGTCCTACGAGCAGTACTTC.

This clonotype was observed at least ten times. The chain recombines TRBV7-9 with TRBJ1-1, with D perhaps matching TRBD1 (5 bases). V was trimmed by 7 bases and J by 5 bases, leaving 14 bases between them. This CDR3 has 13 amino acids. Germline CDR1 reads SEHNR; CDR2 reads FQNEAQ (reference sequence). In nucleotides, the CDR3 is TGTGCCAGCATGCACGGGGGTTGGACTGAAGCTTTCTTT. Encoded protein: CASMHGGWTEAFF.

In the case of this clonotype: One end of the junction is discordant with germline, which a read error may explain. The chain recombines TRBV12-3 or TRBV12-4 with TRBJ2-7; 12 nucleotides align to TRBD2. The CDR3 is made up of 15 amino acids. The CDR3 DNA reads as TGTGTCAGCACCCCCACTAGCGGGAGGCCCCACGAGCAGTACTTC. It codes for CVSTPTSGRPHEQYF.

The CDR3 sequence is CASSSMLGRTGELFF. CDR3 DNA: TGTGCCAGCAGCTCGATGTTGGGGCGCACCGGGGAGCTGTTTTTT. The chain recombines TRBV11-2 with TRBJ2-2; possibly TRBD1 for D (5 bases). The CDR3 has 15 amino acids. Germline V CDR1 and CDR2: SGHAT, FQNNGV. V lost 4 bases, J lost 4 bases, and 13 bases lay in between.

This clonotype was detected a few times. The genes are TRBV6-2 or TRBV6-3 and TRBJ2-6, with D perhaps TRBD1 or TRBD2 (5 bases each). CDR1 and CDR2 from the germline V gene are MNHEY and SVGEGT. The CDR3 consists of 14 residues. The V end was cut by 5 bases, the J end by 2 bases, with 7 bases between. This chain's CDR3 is CASSQGAGANVLTF. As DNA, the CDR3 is TGTGCCAGCAGTCAGGGAGCTGGGGCCAACGTCCTGACTTTC.